A selection of T cell receptor beta chains follows, all from one sample in a study of shared clonotypes between healthy human individuals. The data were produced by immunoSEQ multiplex PCR, yet TCRdb's version contains in-frame clones alone and is incomplete. The sample consists of a few million clones, over 85% of them appearing once. Sequenced input: naive CD8+ T cells from PBMCs. The receptors here all came from a man aged 18 to 30 in good health. Some clones in this sample may be carry-over from other donors' samples. Each CDR3 is given with its conserved first and last residue. D genes are given only for firm matches. The listing skips clone size in some rows; elsewhere it reads once, few, many or a size class.

d_gene: .; abundance: .; j_gene: TRBJ2-5; len: 13; v_gene: TRBV19; CDR3aa: CAVSREARETQYF; CDR3nt: TGTGCCGTTTCCAGGGAGGCCAGGGAGACCCAGTACTTC
d_gene: .; abundance: .; j_gene: TRBJ1-4; len: 16; v_gene: TRBV28; CDR3aa: CASSLHTGGMDEKLFF; CDR3nt: TGTGCCAGCAGTTTACATACGGGGGGGATGGATGAAAAACTGTTTTTT
d_gene: TRBD1; abundance: .; j_gene: TRBJ1-1; len: 13; v_gene: TRBV9; CDR3aa: CASRDRGDTEAFF; CDR3nt: TGTGCCAGCAGGGACAGGGGAGACACTGAAGCTTTCTTT
d_gene: TRBD2; abundance: .; j_gene: TRBJ2-1; len: 13; v_gene: TRBV29-1; CDR3aa: CSVSGGLYNEQFF; CDR3nt: TGCAGCGTGAGCGGGGGACTATACAATGAGCAGTTCTTC
d_gene: .; abundance: .; j_gene: TRBJ2-3; len: 20; v_gene: TRBV10-1; CDR3aa: CASSGAGTSAGPGYTDTQYF; CDR3nt: TGCGCCAGCAGTGGGGCAGGGACTTCGGCGGGTCCCGGATACACAGATACGCAGTATTTT
d_gene: .; abundance: .; j_gene: TRBJ2-5; len: 15; v_gene: TRBV19; CDR3aa: CASSPSPGASETQYF; CDR3nt: TGTGCCAGTAGCCCCTCCCCCGGGGCATCGGAGACCCAGTACTTC
d_gene: .; abundance: .; j_gene: TRBJ2-3; len: 14; v_gene: TRBV5-1; CDR3aa: CASSFDSHTDTQYF; CDR3nt: TGCGCCAGCAGCTTTGACAGTCACACAGATACGCAGTATTTT
d_gene: TRBD2; abundance: .; j_gene: TRBJ2-7; len: 16; v_gene: TRBV5-6; CDR3aa: CASSLPLAGDTYEQYF; CDR3nt: TGTGCCAGCAGCTTGCCCCTAGCGGGAGATACCTACGAGCAGTACTTC
d_gene: TRBD1; abundance: .; j_gene: TRBJ1-3; len: 16; v_gene: TRBV7-2; CDR3aa: CASSLGGQGLGNTIYF; CDR3nt: TGTGCCAGCAGCTTAGGAGGACAGGGGCTCGGAAACACCATATATTTT
d_gene: .; abundance: .; j_gene: TRBJ2-1; len: 15; v_gene: TRBV4-3; CDR3aa: CASSQGGLAYNEQFF; CDR3nt: TGCGCCAGCAGCCAGGGCGGGCTGGCCTACAATGAGCAGTTCTTC
d_gene: TRBD2; abundance: .; j_gene: TRBJ2-3; len: 13; v_gene: TRBV4-2; CDR3aa: CASTTSGTDTQYF; CDR3nt: TGTGCCAGCACGACTAGCGGCACAGATACGCAGTATTTT
d_gene: .; abundance: .; j_gene: TRBJ1-1; len: 18; v_gene: TRBV28; CDR3aa: CASRLPDNKVGPEAEAFF; CDR3nt: TGTGCCAGCAGACTCCCGGACAACAAGGTCGGCCCGGAAGCTGAAGCTTTCTTT
d_gene: TRBD2; abundance: .; j_gene: TRBJ2-7; len: 14; v_gene: TRBV14; CDR3aa: CASSPRGGPYEQYF; CDR3nt: TGTGCCAGCAGCCCACGGGGGGGGCCCTACGAGCAGTACTTC
d_gene: TRBD2; abundance: few; j_gene: TRBJ2-2; len: 18; v_gene: TRBV27; CDR3aa: CASTEPGLAGGNTGELFF; CDR3nt: TGTGCCAGCACCGAACCGGGACTAGCGGGAGGGAACACCGGGGAGCTGTTTTTT
d_gene: TRBD1; abundance: .; j_gene: TRBJ1-2; len: 15; v_gene: TRBV9; CDR3aa: CASSARDRGIYGYTF; CDR3nt: TGTGCCAGCAGCGCCCGGGACAGGGGTATCTATGGCTACACCTTC
d_gene: .; abundance: few; j_gene: TRBJ1-1; len: 14; v_gene: TRBV6-5; CDR3aa: CASSWSGGITEAFF; CDR3nt: TGTGCCAGCAGTTGGTCCGGGGGAATCACTGAAGCTTTCTTT
d_gene: .; abundance: .; j_gene: TRBJ1-5; len: 17; v_gene: TRBV15; CDR3aa: CATSTALGTISNQPQHF; CDR3nt: TGTGCCACCAGTACGGCTCTGGGGACGATTAGCAATCAGCCCCAGCATTTT
d_gene: TRBD1; abundance: .; j_gene: TRBJ2-7; len: 14; v_gene: TRBV9; CDR3aa: CASSAGTGYIEQYF; CDR3nt: TGTGCCAGCAGCGCCGGGACAGGGTATATCGAGCAGTACTTC
d_gene: .; abundance: .; j_gene: TRBJ2-7; len: 14; v_gene: TRBV5-6; CDR3aa: CASSLGIGTHEQYF; CDR3nt: TGTGCCAGCAGCTTGGGGATAGGGACCCACGAGCAGTACTTC
d_gene: .; abundance: few; j_gene: TRBJ1-1; len: 14; v_gene: TRBV9; CDR3aa: CASSSAEGHTEAFF; CDR3nt: TGTGCCAGCAGCTCAGCGGAGGGGCACACTGAAGCTTTCTTT
d_gene: .; abundance: .; j_gene: TRBJ1-4; len: 13; v_gene: TRBV10-2; CDR3aa: CASFGLTNEKLFF; CDR3nt: TGCGCCAGCTTTGGCCTAACTAATGAAAAACTGTTTTTT
d_gene: .; abundance: .; j_gene: TRBJ2-7; len: 18; v_gene: TRBV10-3; CDR3aa: CAISESTRSLRGSYEQYF; CDR3nt: TGTGCCATCAGTGAGTCTACCCGTAGTCTCCGGGGCTCCTACGAGCAGTACTTC
d_gene: .; abundance: .; j_gene: TRBJ2-1; len: 14; v_gene: TRBV27; CDR3aa: CASSFRDGGNEQFF; CDR3nt: TGTGCCAGCAGTTTTCGGGACGGAGGCAATGAGCAGTTCTTC
d_gene: TRBD1; abundance: .; j_gene: TRBJ1-5; len: 15; v_gene: TRBV27; CDR3aa: CASSPITGVNQPQHF; CDR3nt: TGTGCCAGCAGTCCGATCACAGGGGTCAATCAGCCCCAGCATTTT
d_gene: TRBD2; abundance: once; j_gene: TRBJ2-1; len: 15; v_gene: TRBV7-9; CDR3aa: CASSISGGSYNEQFF; CDR3nt: TGTGCCAGCAGTATTAGCGGGGGGTCCTACAATGAGCAGTTCTTC
d_gene: .; abundance: few; j_gene: TRBJ2-1; len: 13; v_gene: TRBV27; CDR3aa: CASSSSLYNEQFF; CDR3nt: TGTGCCAGCAGTTCCTCCCTTTACAATGAGCAGTTCTTC
d_gene: .; abundance: .; j_gene: TRBJ1-2; len: 15; v_gene: TRBV6-5; CDR3aa: CASSYKGSQHYGYTF; CDR3nt: TGTGCCAGCAGTTACAAGGGGAGTCAGCACTATGGCTACACCTTC
d_gene: .; abundance: .; j_gene: TRBJ2-7; len: 14; v_gene: TRBV7-9; CDR3aa: CASSTSSAFYEQYF; CDR3nt: TGTGCCAGCAGCACTAGCTCCGCCTTTTACGAGCAGTACTTC
d_gene: .; abundance: once; j_gene: TRBJ1-1; len: 12; v_gene: TRBV27; CDR3aa: CASSLRGTEAFF; CDR3nt: TGTGCCAGCAGCCTCAGAGGCACTGAAGCTTTCTTT
d_gene: .; abundance: .; j_gene: TRBJ1-2; len: 15; v_gene: TRBV4-1; CDR3aa: CASSPGAQPLYGYTF; CDR3nt: TGCGCCAGCAGCCCGGGCGCACAGCCTCTCTATGGCTACACCTTC
d_gene: .; abundance: .; j_gene: TRBJ1-1; len: 14; v_gene: TRBV27; CDR3aa: CASRNTGSSTEAFF; CDR3nt: TGTGCCAGCAGGAATACAGGGTCGAGCACTGAAGCTTTCTTT
d_gene: .; abundance: .; j_gene: TRBJ1-5; len: 13; v_gene: TRBV6-6; CDR3aa: CASSYEGLGPQHF; CDR3nt: TGTGCCAGCAGTTATGAGGGCCTTGGGCCCCAGCATTTT
d_gene: .; abundance: .; j_gene: TRBJ2-3; len: 16; v_gene: TRBV18; CDR3aa: CASSPSRGASTDTQYF; CDR3nt: TGTGCCAGCTCACCAAGCAGGGGTGCTAGCACAGATACGCAGTATTTT
d_gene: TRBD1; abundance: .; j_gene: TRBJ2-7; len: 14; v_gene: TRBV14; CDR3aa: CASSLGQINYEQYF; CDR3nt: TGTGCCAGCAGCTTGGGACAGATCAACTACGAGCAGTACTTC
d_gene: .; abundance: .; j_gene: TRBJ2-7; len: 16; v_gene: TRBV28; CDR3aa: CASSHTGPRDTYEQYF; CDR3nt: TGTGCCAGCAGTCACACGGGACCTAGGGATACCTACGAGCAGTACTTC
d_gene: .; abundance: .; j_gene: TRBJ2-1; len: 11; v_gene: TRBV29-1; CDR3aa: CSAVDSNEQFF; CDR3nt: TGCAGCGCTGTCGACTCCAATGAGCAGTTCTTC
d_gene: TRBD1; abundance: .; j_gene: TRBJ2-5; len: 14; v_gene: TRBV7-9; CDR3aa: CASSPPGQQETQYF; CDR3nt: TGTGCCAGCAGCCCTCCGGGACAGCAAGAGACCCAGTACTTC